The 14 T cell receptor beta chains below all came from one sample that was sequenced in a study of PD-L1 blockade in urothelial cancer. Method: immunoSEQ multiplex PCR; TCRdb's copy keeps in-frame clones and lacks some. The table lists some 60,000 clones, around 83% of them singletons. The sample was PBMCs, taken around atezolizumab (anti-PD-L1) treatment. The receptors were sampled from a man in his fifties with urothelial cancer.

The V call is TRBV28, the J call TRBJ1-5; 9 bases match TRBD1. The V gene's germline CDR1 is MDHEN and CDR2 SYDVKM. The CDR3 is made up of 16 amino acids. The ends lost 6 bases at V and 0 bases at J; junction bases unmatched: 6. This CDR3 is CASSSTGGPSNQPQHF. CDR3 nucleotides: TGTGCCAGCAGCTCCACAGGGGGCCCTAGCAATCAGCCCCAGCATTTT. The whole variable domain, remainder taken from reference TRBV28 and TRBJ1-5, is DVKVTQSSRYLVKRTGEKVFLECVQDMDHENMFWYRQDPGLGLRLIYFSYDVKMKEKGDIPEGYSVSREKKERFSLILESASTNQTSMYLCASSSTGGPSNQPQHFGDGTRLSIL.

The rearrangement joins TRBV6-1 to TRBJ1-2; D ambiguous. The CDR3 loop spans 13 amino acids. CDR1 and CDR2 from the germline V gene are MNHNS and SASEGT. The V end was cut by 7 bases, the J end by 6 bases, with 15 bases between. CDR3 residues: CASITPQRDGYTF. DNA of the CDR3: TGTGCCAGCATTACACCCCAGCGGGATGGCTACACCTTC.

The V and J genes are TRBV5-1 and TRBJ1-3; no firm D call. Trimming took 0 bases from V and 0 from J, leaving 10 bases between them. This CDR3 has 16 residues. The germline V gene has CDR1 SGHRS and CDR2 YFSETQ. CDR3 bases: TGCGCCAGCAGCTTGGATTGGGCAGGCTCTGGAAACACCATATATTTT. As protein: CASSLDWAGSGNTIYF.

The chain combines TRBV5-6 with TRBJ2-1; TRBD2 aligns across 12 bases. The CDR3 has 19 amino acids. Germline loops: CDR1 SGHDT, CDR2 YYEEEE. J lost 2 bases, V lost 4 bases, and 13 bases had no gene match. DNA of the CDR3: TGTGCCAGCAGCAAGACTAGCGGGAGCTTTGTAAGGACCTACAATGAGCAGTTCTTC. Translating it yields CASSKTSGSFVRTYNEQFF.

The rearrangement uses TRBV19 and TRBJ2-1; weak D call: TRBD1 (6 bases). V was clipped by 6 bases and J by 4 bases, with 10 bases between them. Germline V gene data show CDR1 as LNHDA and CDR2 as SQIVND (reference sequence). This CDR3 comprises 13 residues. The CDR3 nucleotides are TGTGCCAGTAGCCAGGGGACGTACAATGAGCAGTTCTTC. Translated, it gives CASSQGTYNEQFF.

In DNA form, the CDR3 reads TGTGCCAGCAGCAAAAACCCCCCGACAGGGGTGGACACCGGGGAGCTGTTTTTT. Protein sequence: CASSKNPPTGVDTGELFF. This sequence joins TRBV7-9 and TRBJ2-2, with 8 positions matching TRBD1. The germline gives CDR1 SEHNR, CDR2 FQNEAQ (reference sequence). Trimming cost V 5 bases and J 3 bases; bases outside gene matches: 14. The CDR3 is 18 amino acids.

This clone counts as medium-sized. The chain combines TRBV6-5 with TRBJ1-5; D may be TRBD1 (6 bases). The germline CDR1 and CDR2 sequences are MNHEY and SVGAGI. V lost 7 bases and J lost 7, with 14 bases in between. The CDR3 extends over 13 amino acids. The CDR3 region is CASNQGLGQPQHF. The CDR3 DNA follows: TGTGCCAGCAACCAGGGGTTGGGGCAGCCCCAGCATTTT.

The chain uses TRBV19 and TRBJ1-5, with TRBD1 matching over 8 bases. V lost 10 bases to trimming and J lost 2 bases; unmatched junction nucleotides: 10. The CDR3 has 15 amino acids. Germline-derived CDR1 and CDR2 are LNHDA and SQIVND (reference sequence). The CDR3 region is CATREDRVGNQPQHF. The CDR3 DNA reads TGTGCCACCCGAGAGGACAGGGTGGGCAATCAGCCCCAGCATTTT.

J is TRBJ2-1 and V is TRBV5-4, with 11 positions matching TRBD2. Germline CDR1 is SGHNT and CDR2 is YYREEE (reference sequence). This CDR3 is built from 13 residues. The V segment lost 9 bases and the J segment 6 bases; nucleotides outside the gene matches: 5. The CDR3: CATRTSGSNEQFF. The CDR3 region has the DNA TGTGCCACTCGGACTAGCGGGTCCAATGAGCAGTTCTTC.

The CDR3 DNA follows: TGCGCCAGCAGCGTCGCCCGGGACAGCTATACAGATACGCAGTATTTT. Amino acids: CASSVARDSYTDTQYF. The chain has TRBV5-1 and TRBJ2-3; 7 positions agree with TRBD1. Per the germline V gene, CDR1 is SGHRS and CDR2 is YFSETQ. V gave up 4 bases and J gave up 3 bases; unmatched junction bases: 11. The CDR3 sequence is 16 residues long.

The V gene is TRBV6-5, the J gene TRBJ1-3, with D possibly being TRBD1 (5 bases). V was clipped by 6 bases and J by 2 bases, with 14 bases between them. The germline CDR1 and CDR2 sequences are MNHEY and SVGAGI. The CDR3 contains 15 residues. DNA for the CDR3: TGTGCCAGCAGCTCCTCCCCAGGGACTGGAAACACCATATATTTT. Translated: CASSSSPGTGNTIYF.

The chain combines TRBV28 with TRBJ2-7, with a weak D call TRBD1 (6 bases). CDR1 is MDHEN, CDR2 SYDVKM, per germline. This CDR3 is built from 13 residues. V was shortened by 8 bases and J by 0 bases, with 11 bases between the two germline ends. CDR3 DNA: TGTGCCAGCGAAACAGGGCCCTCCTACGAGCAGTACTTC. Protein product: CASETGPSYEQYF.

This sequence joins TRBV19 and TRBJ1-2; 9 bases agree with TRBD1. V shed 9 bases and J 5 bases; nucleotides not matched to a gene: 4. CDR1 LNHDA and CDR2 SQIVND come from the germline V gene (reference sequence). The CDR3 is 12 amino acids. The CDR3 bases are TGTGCCAGCCGGACAGGGGATTATGGCTACACCTTC. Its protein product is CASRTGDYGYTF.

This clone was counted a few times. CDR3 loop: CASSPPSAGADEQYF. CDR3 DNA: TGTGCCAGCAGCCCCCCCAGCGCGGGAGCGGACGAGCAGTACTTC. V usage is TRBV7-9 and J usage is TRBJ2-7; 7 nucleotides agree with TRBD2. Germline CDR1 is SEHNR and CDR2 is FQNEAQ (reference sequence). CDR3 size: 15 residues. V dropped 5 bases and J dropped 5; count of bases not matched to a gene: 12.